The 29 T cell receptor beta chains listed next were all sequenced from one sample in a study of blood T cell repertoires in COVID-19 (dated by TCRdb to 2018 to 2021). Receptor amplification or capture employed the immunoSEQ multiplex PCR assay. TCRdb's version of the immuneACCESS table is confined to in-frame rearrangements and falls short of the full clone set. An unresolved V gene accounts for under half of the shortfall where checked; the remainder is of unknown origin. The sample profile shows 500,000 to 600,000 clones; around nine tenths of them were found once. Less than 9.5% of the sample lies in the top ten. The specimen sequenced was peripheral blood. These receptors were collected from a woman aged 45-60 years with COVID-19, enrolled during active disease.

The rearrangement links TRBV5-1 to TRBJ1-6; the D is unclear. The CDR3 runs to 17 residues. V dropped 0 bases and J dropped 0 bases, with 10 bases sitting between them. Germline V gene lookup returns CDR1 SGHRS and CDR2 YFSETQ. The CDR3 loop reads CASSLARQSSYNSPLHF. DNA of the CDR3: TGCGCCAGCAGCTTGGCCCGACAAAGCTCCTATAATTCACCCCTCCACTTT.

V usage is TRBV6-2 or TRBV6-3 and J usage is TRBJ2-7; a weak D match, TRBD2 (5 bases). This CDR3 spans 14 amino acids. CDR1 is MNHEY and CDR2 is SVGEGT in the germline V gene. Trimming left V 4 bases short and J 1 base short, with 11 bases between. The CDR3 DNA sequence: TGTGCCAGCAGTTCGAACCGGGGTTCCTACGAGCAGTACTTC. Protein sequence: CASSSNRGSYEQYF.

The chain combines TRBV5-4 with TRBJ2-2; D gene ambiguous. Per the germline V gene, CDR1 is SGHNT and CDR2 is YYREEE (reference sequence). CDR3 length equals 15 residues. The V gene lost 0 bases and the J gene lost 3 bases, with 9 bases spanning the gap. The chain's CDR3 is CASSLGGRDTGELFF. In DNA, the CDR3 is TGTGCCAGCAGCTTGGGAGGCCGGGACACCGGGGAGCTGTTTTTT.

The V gene is TRBV7-2, the J gene TRBJ2-1; 9 bases map to TRBD2. There are 15 residues in the CDR3. The V segment lost 2 bases and the J segment 5 bases; nucleotides outside the gene matches: 4. Germline V gene sequence: CDR1 SGHTA, CDR2 FQGNSA. The CDR3 DNA follows: TGTGCCAGCAGCTTATTCCGCGGGGGGGACAATGAGCAGTTCTTC. As protein: CASSLFRGGDNEQFF.

The chain couples TRBV5-1 to TRBJ1-4; D might be TRBD1 (6 bases). The CDR3 sequence is 15 residues long. Trimming removed 3 bases from V and 12 bases from J, with 21 bases in between. Germline values: CDR1 SGHRS, CDR2 YFSETQ. The CDR3 here is CASSSDSPTRGELFF. CDR3 bases: TGCGCCAGCAGCTCGGACAGCCCCACCCGTGGGGAACTGTTTTTT.

The gene calls are TRBV9 and TRBJ1-4; 7 nucleotides line up with TRBD1. This CDR3 is built from 16 residues. V lost 2 bases and J lost 4; bases outside the gene matches: 8. From germline, CDR1 is SGDLS and CDR2 YYNGEE. The CDR3 reads CASSVSPGQNNEKLFF. DNA of the CDR3: TGTGCCAGCAGCGTGAGCCCGGGACAGAATAATGAAAAACTGTTTTTT.

CDR3 residues: CASSSVAAYNEQFF. In DNA, the CDR3 is TGTGCCAGCAGCTCCGTAGCGGCCTACAATGAGCAGTTCTTC. The gene calls are TRBV7-2 and TRBJ2-1; D perhaps matches TRBD2 (6 bases). V was clipped by 4 bases and J by 2 bases, with 9 bases between them. The germline CDR1 and CDR2 sequences are SGHTA and FQGNSA. CDR3 length: 14 amino acids.

The chain has TRBV18 and TRBJ1-2; the match to TRBD1 covers 9 bases. CDR1 and CDR2 (germline): KGHSH, LQKENI. The CDR3 spans 14 residues. The junction had 3 bases not matched to a gene; V was cut back by 4 bases and J by 3 bases. For the CDR3, the DNA is TGTGCCAGCTCACGGGGACAGGGACACTATGGCTACACCTTC. Translating gives CASSRGQGHYGYTF.

This sequence joins TRBV18 and TRBJ2-7, with 7 bases matching TRBD1. V dropped 3 bases and J dropped 2; count of bases not matched to a gene: 4. Germline V lookup: CDR1 KGHSH, CDR2 LQKENI. This CDR3 spans 14 amino acids. CDR3 bases: TGTGCCAGCTCACCGGGACAGATCACCTACGAGCAGTACTTC. It yields the protein CASSPGQITYEQYF.

This sequence joins TRBV5-1 and TRBJ1-2, with TRBD1 identical over 10 bases. The CDR3 has 15 amino acids. In germline, CDR1 is SGHRS, CDR2 YFSETQ. The V and J ends lost 3 bases and 8 bases, in that order; junction bases with no gene match: 10. CDR3 sequence: CASSWTGGLAAGYTF. In DNA form, the CDR3 reads TGCGCCAGCAGCTGGACAGGGGGATTAGCGGCCGGCTACACCTTC.

J is TRBJ1-1 and V is TRBV5-1; D possibly corresponds to TRBD1 (5 bases). V lost 0 bases and J 2 bases, leaving 17 bases between the germline ends. CDR3 length equals 17 residues. Germline V lookup: CDR1 SGHRS, CDR2 YFSETQ. Here the CDR3 reads CASSLGRDSRLNTEAFF. In DNA form, the CDR3 reads TGCGCCAGCAGCTTGGGTCGTGACAGCAGACTTAACACTGAAGCTTTCTTT.

This clone came up once. The genes are TRBV30 and TRBJ2-7; D is perhaps TRBD2 (7 bases). Per the germline V gene, CDR1 is GTSNPN and CDR2 is SVGIG (reference sequence). Trimming shortened V by 4 bases and J by 2 bases, and 12 bases separated the two germline ends. This CDR3 has 13 amino acids. CDR3 DNA sequence: TGTGCCTGGAATGGAGGGGGGGCCTACGAGCAGTACTTC. Translation gives CAWNGGGAYEQYF.

The chain recombines TRBV18 with TRBJ1-6; TRBD1 aligns across 7 bases. This CDR3 contains 17 residues. With V trimmed by 1 base and J by 6 bases, 9 bases remained unmatched. The V gene's germline CDR1 is KGHSH and CDR2 LQKENI. CDR3 protein: CASSPLGNRDSNSPLHF. In DNA, the CDR3 is TGTGCCAGCTCACCACTGGGGAACCGGGACAGTAATTCACCCCTCCACTTT.

The chain has TRBV6-5 and TRBJ1-1; weak D call: TRBD1 (6 bases). The V and J ends lost 4 bases and 4 bases respectively, with 16 bases between them. Germline lookup yields CDR1 MNHEY and CDR2 SVGAGI. The CDR3 spans 15 residues. This CDR3 is CASSSLNRESTEAFF. The CDR3 DNA is TGTGCCAGCAGTTCCTTAAACAGGGAAAGCACTGAAGCTTTCTTT.

A single count supports this clone. This chain uses TRBV5-1 with TRBJ1-1; 7 bases line up with TRBD1. CDR1 and CDR2 from the germline V gene are SGHRS and YFSETQ. V shed 1 base and J 3 bases; nucleotides not matched to a gene: 3. The CDR3 is 14 amino acids. CDR3 region: CASSLMTGHTEAFF. The CDR3 nucleotides are TGCGCCAGCAGCTTGATGACAGGGCACACTGAAGCTTTCTTT.

There are a few counts of this clone. The CDR3 loop reads CASSLEGGEATEAFF. The CDR3 nucleotides read TGTGCCAGCAGCTTAGAAGGGGGCGAAGCCACTGAAGCTTTCTTT. This sequence joins TRBV7-9 and TRBJ1-1; 7 nucleotides match TRBD1. Losses at the gene ends were 1 base for V and 4 bases for J; bases not matched to a gene: 6. CDR1 and CDR2 from the germline V gene are SEHNR and FQNEAQ (reference sequence). This CDR3 region has 15 residues.

This chain links TRBV19 with TRBJ2-1; D remains unclear. This CDR3 region has 15 residues. The V end lost 3 bases, the J end lost 6 bases, and 15 bases lay between the germline ends. Germline V gene sequence: CDR1 LNHDA, CDR2 SQIVND (reference sequence). CDR3: CASSIFAVPLNEQFF. As DNA, the CDR3 is TGTGCCAGTAGTATCTTTGCGGTCCCGCTCAATGAGCAGTTCTTC.

This rearrangement joins TRBV24-1 to TRBJ2-6; D is unresolved. The CDR3 spans 13 residues. Trimming pared 9 bases from V and 3 bases from J, leaving 8 bases between. Germline CDR1 and CDR2: KGHDR and SFDVKD. CDR3 bases: TGTGCCACCTCACGAGGTGGGGCCAACGTCCTGACTTTC. Translation gives CATSRGGANVLTF.

The CDR3 region is CASSQDIQSWIGDYGYTF. CDR3 DNA: TGCGCCAGCAGCCAAGATATCCAATCTTGGATCGGGGACTATGGCTACACCTTC. The V gene is TRBV4-1, the J gene TRBJ1-2; the D is unclear. The CDR3 runs 18 residues. The ends were cut back, 0 bases at V and 3 bases at J, with 20 bases in the middle. Germline CDR1 reads MGHRA; CDR2 reads YSYEKL.

This chain uses TRBV21-1 with TRBJ1-2. TRBV21-1 constitutes a pseudogene. CDR3 length: 17 amino acids. CDR3 bases: TGTGCCAGCAGCAAAGCTCGGCCCCCTGCGGGGACCTATGGCTACACCTTC. Protein sequence: CASSKARPPAGTYGYTF.

This chain links TRBV7-8 with TRBJ1-2, with a tentative D call TRBD1 (5 bases). The V and J ends lost 1 base and 4 bases respectively, with 16 bases between them. This CDR3 spans 16 amino acids. The V gene's germline CDR1 is SGHVS and CDR2 FQNEAQ. The CDR3 sequence is CASSLVGSAGPYGYTF. DNA of the CDR3: TGTGCCAGCAGCTTAGTAGGATCGGCGGGGCCCTATGGCTACACCTTC. The variable domain in full, with the rest retrieved from reference TRBV7-8 and TRBJ1-2, is GAGVSQSPRYKVAKRGQDVALRCDPISGHVSLFWYQQALGQGPEFLTYFQNEAQLDKSGLPSDRFFAERPEGSVSTLKIQRTQQEDSAVYLCASSLVGSAGPYGYTFGSGTRLTVV.

The chain has TRBV30 and TRBJ2-7; D not certain. CDR3 length: 12 amino acids. Trimming removed 0 bases from V and 6 bases from J, with 9 bases in between. Per the germline V gene, CDR1 is GTSNPN and CDR2 is SVGIG (reference sequence). The CDR3 DNA reads TGTGCCTGGAGTGTGAGGCCCTCCGAGCAGTACTTC. Translated: CAWSVRPSEQYF.

This clone came up once. V usage is TRBV11-2 and J usage is TRBJ2-1; 7 bases map to TRBD2. V was pared by 4 bases and J by 10 bases, with 16 bases of the junction left unmatched. The CDR3 runs 16 residues. Germline V gene lookup returns CDR1 SGHAT and CDR2 FQNNGV. The CDR3 nucleotides read TGTGCCAGCAGCTCCCTTTTAGCGGGCCTGACGGGGGAGCAGTTCTTC. Translation: CASSSLLAGLTGEQFF.

This chain connects TRBV30 to TRBJ2-1; 11 bases fit TRBD2. The junction had 1 base not matched to a gene; V was cut back by 3 bases and J by 3 bases. The CDR3 is made up of 14 amino acids. Germline values: CDR1 GTSNPN, CDR2 SVGIG (reference sequence). CDR3 sequence reads: CAWRGTSGYNEQFF. For the CDR3, the DNA is TGTGCCTGGAGGGGGACTAGCGGCTACAATGAGCAGTTCTTC.

Notes on this clone: At one of its ends the junction is not consistent with the germline gene, which may arise from a read error. J is TRBJ2-7 and V is TRBV5-1; a weak D match, TRBD1 (8 bases). The CDR3 extends over 16 amino acids. Germline loops: CDR1 SGHRS, CDR2 YFSETQ. CDR3: CASSLEGGTGSYEQYF. The CDR3 region has the DNA TGCGCCAGCAGTTTGGAGGGGGGGACAGGATCCTACGAGCAGTACTTC.

V gene TRBV5-1 combines with J gene TRBJ1-2; TRBD1 is a possible D gene (5 bases). Per the germline V gene, CDR1 is SGHRS and CDR2 is YFSETQ. The CDR3 runs 13 residues. The germline V and J ends were trimmed by 3 bases and 0 bases, with 6 bases remaining between them. CDR3 in DNA: TGCGCCAGCAGCTCCAGGGCTAACTATGGCTACACCTTC. Translated, it gives CASSSRANYGYTF.

This chain links TRBV3-1 (or the pseudogene TRBV3-2) with TRBJ1-1; 8 bases line up with TRBD1. V gave up 4 bases and J gave up 10 bases; unmatched junction bases: 11. There are 14 residues in the CDR3. Germline CDR1 is LGHDT and CDR2 is YNNKEL (reference sequence). The CDR3 nucleotides read TGTGCCAGCAGCCTACTAGACAGGGGTGGAGGAGCTTTCTTT. This gives the protein CASSLLDRGGGAFF.

The chain couples TRBV3-1 (or the pseudogene TRBV3-2) to TRBJ2-5; D not certain. Looked up from germline, CDR1 is LGHDT and CDR2 is YNNKEL (reference sequence). CDR3 length equals 14 residues. V was trimmed by 0 bases and J by 4 bases, leaving 9 bases between them. CDR3 in amino acids: CASSQDLVVETQYF. DNA for the CDR3: TGTGCCAGCAGCCAAGACCTAGTTGTAGAGACCCAGTACTTC.

This chain uses TRBV7-9 with TRBJ2-7, with 7 bases aligning to TRBD1. The trim removed 3 bases at V and 2 bases at J, leaving 4 bases unmatched. This CDR3 is 14 amino acids long. Per germline, CDR1 SEHNR and CDR2 FQNEAQ (reference sequence). The CDR3 region is CASSFWQGAYEQYF. Here the CDR3 DNA reads TGTGCCAGCAGCTTCTGGCAGGGGGCCTACGAGCAGTACTTC.